Included here is one T cell receptor (beta chain) sequence, with context. Its antigen is unidentified. The data stem from a study of graft-versus-host responses after intestinal transplantation. The study's findings and limits: The authors found GvH clones in recipient marrow, some appearing first in ileum or blood. Early post-transplant HvG declines were associated with peak circulating GvH clone levels.

The table came from immunoSEQ multiplex PCR; TCRdb's copy has only in-frame clones and leaves some out. The sample holds about 110,000 clones, approximately 86% seen once. This CDR3 has 15 amino acids. From germline, CDR1 is GTSNPN and CDR2 SVGIG (reference sequence). Trimming took 2 bases from V and 2 from J; bases not matched to a gene: 3. The sequence was obtained from a human donor who was the organ donor for an intestinal transplant. Sequencing used unstimulated CD4+ T cells sorted from spleen or lymph node cells, obtained before transplant. J is TRBJ1-6 and V is TRBV30; 7 positions match TRBD1. The CDR3 coding sequence is TGTGCCTGGAGTCCTGGGACAGCCTATAATTCACCCCTCCACTTT. Its translation: CAWSPGTAYNSPLHF.